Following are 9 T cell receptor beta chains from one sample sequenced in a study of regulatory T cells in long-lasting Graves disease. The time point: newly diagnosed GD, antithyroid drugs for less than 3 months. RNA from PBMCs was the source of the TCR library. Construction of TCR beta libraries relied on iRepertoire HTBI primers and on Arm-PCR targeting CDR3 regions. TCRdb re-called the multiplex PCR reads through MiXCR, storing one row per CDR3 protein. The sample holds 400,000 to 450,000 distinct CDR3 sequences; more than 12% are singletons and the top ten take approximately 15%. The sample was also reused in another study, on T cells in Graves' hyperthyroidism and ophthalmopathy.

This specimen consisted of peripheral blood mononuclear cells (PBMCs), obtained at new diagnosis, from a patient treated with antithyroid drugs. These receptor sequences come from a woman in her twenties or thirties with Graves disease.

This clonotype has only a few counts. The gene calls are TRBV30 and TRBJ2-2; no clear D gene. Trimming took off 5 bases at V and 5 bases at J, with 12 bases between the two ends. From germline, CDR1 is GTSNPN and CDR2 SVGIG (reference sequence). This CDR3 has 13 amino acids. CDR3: CAWATTWTGELFF. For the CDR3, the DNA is TGTGCCTGGGCGACAACCTGGACCGGGGAGCTGTTTTTT. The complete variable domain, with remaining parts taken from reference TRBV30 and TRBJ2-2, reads SQTIHQWPATLVQPVGSPLSLECTVEGTSNPNLYWYRQAAGRGLQLLFYSVGIGQISSEVPQNLSASRPQDRQFILSSKKLLLSDSGFYLCAWATTWTGELFFGEGSRLTVL.

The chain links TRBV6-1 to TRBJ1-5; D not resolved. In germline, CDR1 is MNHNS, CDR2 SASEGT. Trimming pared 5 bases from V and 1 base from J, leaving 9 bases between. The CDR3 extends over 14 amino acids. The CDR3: CASSPSRSNQPQHF. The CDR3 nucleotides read TGTGCCAGCAGTCCTTCGCGCAGCAATCAGCCCCAGCATTTT.

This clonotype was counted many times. The CDR3 sequence is CASSQVTSGRGDEQFF. Here the CDR3 DNA reads TGTGCCAGCAGCCAAGTTACTAGCGGGAGGGGCGATGAGCAGTTCTTC. The genes are TRBV3-1 and TRBJ2-1; 13 positions agree with TRBD2. Germline CDR1 is LGHDT and CDR2 is YNNKEL (reference sequence). This CDR3 spans 16 amino acids. With V trimmed by 1 base and J by 8 bases, 5 bases remained unmatched.

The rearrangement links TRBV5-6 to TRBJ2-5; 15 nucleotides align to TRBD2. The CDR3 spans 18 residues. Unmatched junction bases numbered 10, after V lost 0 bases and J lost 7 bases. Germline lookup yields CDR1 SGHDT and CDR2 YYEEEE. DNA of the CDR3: TGTGCCAGCAGCTTGGAAGCGGGACTAGCGGGAGGACGAGGGACCCAGTACTTC. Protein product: CASSLEAGLAGGRGTQYF.

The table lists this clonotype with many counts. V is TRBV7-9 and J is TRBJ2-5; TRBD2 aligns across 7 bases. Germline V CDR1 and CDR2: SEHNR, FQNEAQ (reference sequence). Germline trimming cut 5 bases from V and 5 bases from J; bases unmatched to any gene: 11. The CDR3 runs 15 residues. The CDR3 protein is CASSAPRRGGETQYF. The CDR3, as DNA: TGTGCCAGCAGCGCACCGAGACGGGGAGGGGAGACCCAGTACTTC.

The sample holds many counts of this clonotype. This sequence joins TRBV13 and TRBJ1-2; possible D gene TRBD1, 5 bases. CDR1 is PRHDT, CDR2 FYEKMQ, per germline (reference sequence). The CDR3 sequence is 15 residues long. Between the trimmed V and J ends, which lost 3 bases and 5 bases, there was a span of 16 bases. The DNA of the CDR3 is TGTGCCAGCAGCTTTCCCTCGGTCCCAGGGTATGGCTACACCTTC. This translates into CASSFPSVPGYGYTF.

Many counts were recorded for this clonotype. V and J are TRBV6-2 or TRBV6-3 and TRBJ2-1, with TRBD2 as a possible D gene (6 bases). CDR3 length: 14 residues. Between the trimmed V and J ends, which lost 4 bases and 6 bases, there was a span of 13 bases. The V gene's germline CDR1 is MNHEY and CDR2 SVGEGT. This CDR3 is CASSSLGTGNEQFF. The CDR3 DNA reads TGTGCCAGCAGTTCCCTCGGGACTGGCAATGAGCAGTTCTTC.

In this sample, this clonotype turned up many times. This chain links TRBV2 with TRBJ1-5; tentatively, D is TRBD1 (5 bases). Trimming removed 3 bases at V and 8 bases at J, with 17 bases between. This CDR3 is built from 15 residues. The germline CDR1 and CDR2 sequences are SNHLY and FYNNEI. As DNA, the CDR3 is TGTGCCAGCAGTGAGCAGGGAAGGGGTTCGGAGCCCCAGCATTTT. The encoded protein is CASSEQGRGSEPQHF.

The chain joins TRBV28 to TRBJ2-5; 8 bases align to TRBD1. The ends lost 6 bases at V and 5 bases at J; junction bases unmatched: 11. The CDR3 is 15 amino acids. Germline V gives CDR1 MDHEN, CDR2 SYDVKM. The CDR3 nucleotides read TGTGCCAGCAGACTCCAGGGGGCCTCGTTGGAGACCCAGTACTTC. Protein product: CASRLQGASLETQYF.